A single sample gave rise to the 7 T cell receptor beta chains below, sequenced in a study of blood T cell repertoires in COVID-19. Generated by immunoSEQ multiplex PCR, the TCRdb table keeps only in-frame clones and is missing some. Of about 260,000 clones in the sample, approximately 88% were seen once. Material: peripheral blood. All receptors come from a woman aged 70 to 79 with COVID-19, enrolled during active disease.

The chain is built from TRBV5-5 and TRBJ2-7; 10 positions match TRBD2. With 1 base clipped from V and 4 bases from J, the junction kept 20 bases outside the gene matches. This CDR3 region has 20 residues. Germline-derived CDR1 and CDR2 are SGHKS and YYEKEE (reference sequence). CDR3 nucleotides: TGTGCCAGCAGCTTGCCAGGCCCAGAGTTTCGAGCGGGAGGGCCTTACGAGCAGTACTTC. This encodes CASSLPGPEFRAGGPYEQYF.

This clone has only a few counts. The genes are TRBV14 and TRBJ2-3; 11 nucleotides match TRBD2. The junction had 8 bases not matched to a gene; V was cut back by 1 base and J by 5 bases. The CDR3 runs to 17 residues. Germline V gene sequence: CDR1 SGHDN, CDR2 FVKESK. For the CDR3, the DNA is TGTGCCAGCAGCCAAGGAATAGCGGGAGGGCCCGGAGATACGCAGTATTTT. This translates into CASSQGIAGGPGDTQYF.

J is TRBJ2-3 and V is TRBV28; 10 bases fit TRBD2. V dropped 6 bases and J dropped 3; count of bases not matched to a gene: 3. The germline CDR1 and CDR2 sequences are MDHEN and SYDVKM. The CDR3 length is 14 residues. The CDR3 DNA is TGTGCCAGCAGCCTAGCGGGAGTAACAGATACGCAGTATTTT. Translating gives CASSLAGVTDTQYF.

CDR3 DNA: TGTGCCAGCTCACACGAATTTAGGGGCGCCGGGGAGCTGTTTTTT. It specifies CASSHEFRGAGELFF. V gene TRBV18 combines with J gene TRBJ2-2, with D maybe TRBD1 (5 bases). The CDR3 has 15 amino acids. The germline CDR1 and CDR2 sequences are KGHSH and LQKENI. V was cut by 4 bases and J by 6 bases, with 15 bases left in between. The full variable domain, its missing parts supplied by reference TRBV18 and TRBJ2-2, is NAGVMQNPRHLVRRRGQEARLRCSPMKGHSHVYWYRQLPEEGLKFMVYLQKENIIDESGMPKERFSAEFPKEGPSILRIQQVVRGDSAAYFCASSHEFRGAGELFFGEGSRLTVL.

The CDR3 DNA is TGTGCCAGCAGCTCGAGCTCCTACGAGCAGTACTTC. Translated, it gives CASSSSSYEQYF. This chain links TRBV11-2 with TRBJ2-7, with unresolved D. The germline V gene encodes CDR1 SGHAT and CDR2 FQNNGV. The V end lost 4 bases, the J end lost 0 bases, and 4 bases lay between the germline ends. CDR3 length: 12 residues.

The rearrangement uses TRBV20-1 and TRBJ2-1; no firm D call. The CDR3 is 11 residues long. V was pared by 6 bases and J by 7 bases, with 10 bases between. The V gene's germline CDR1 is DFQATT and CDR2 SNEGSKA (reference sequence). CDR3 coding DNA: TGCAGTGCCACGCTAGGTAATGAGCAGTTCTTC. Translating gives CSATLGNEQFF.

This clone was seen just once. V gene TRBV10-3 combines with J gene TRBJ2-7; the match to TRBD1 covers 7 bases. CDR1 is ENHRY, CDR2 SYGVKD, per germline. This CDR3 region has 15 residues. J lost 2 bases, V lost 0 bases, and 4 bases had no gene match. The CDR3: CAISESLQGAYEQYF. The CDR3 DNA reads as TGTGCCATCAGTGAGTCATTGCAGGGGGCCTACGAGCAGTACTTC.